This is a list of T cell receptor beta chains from one sample in a study of PD-1 blockade in classical Hodgkin lymphoma. Assay used: immunoSEQ multiplex PCR; TCRdb lists only in-frame clones, some missing. Counted here are about 13,000 clones, 70% to 90% occurring once; the ten biggest clones make up about 15%. This material consisted of peripheral blood mononuclear cells (PBMCs), taken before the fourth cycle of nivolumab. The receptors come from a human donor with classical Hodgkin lymphoma. The CDR3 runs from the conserved cysteine through the conserved F or W. The order of the fields is CDR3 DNA, CDR3 protein, D gene, J gene, V gene. A D gene is named only where the DNA matches it firmly.

CDR3 DNA: TGTGCCAGCAGCGTAGTCCCAGCCGGGGAGCTGTTTTTT
CDR3 protein: CASSVVPAGELFF
D gene: .
J gene: TRBJ2-2
V gene: TRBV9

CDR3 DNA: TGTGCTAGCAGCGCCCTAGCGGGGTTGGAGACCCAGTACTTC
CDR3 protein: CASSALAGLETQYF
D gene: TRBD2
J gene: TRBJ2-5
V gene: TRBV7-7

CDR3 DNA: TGTGCCAGCAGCTCCCGACCCGGGGGGCTTTCCTACGAGCAGTACTTC
CDR3 protein: CASSSRPGGLSYEQYF
D gene: .
J gene: TRBJ2-7
V gene: TRBV28

CDR3 DNA: TGTGCCAGCAGCTTCTTGGGCAACGTCCTGACTTTC
CDR3 protein: CASSFLGNVLTF
D gene: .
J gene: TRBJ2-6
V gene: TRBV11-2

CDR3 DNA: TGTGCCAGCAGCGTACGTACAGGGGTTATAGGAAATAATTCACCCCTCCACTTT
CDR3 protein: CASSVRTGVIGNNSPLHF
D gene: TRBD1
J gene: TRBJ1-6
V gene: TRBV9

CDR3 DNA: TGCGCCAGCAGCCAAGACCAGCGGGGGGCCTACACAGATACGCAGTATTTT
CDR3 protein: CASSQDQRGAYTDTQYF
D gene: TRBD2
J gene: TRBJ2-3
V gene: TRBV4-3

CDR3 DNA: TGTGCCAGCAGTTTCCAGGGAAAAGTTTACAATGAGCAGTTCTTC
CDR3 protein: CASSFQGKVYNEQFF
D gene: .
J gene: TRBJ2-1
V gene: TRBV28

CDR3 DNA: TGTGCCAGCAGCTCGCCTCCCGGGGGGGGCAATGAGCAGTTCTTC
CDR3 protein: CASSSPPGGGNEQFF
D gene: TRBD2
J gene: TRBJ2-1
V gene: TRBV7-2

CDR3 DNA: TGTGCCAGCAGCCCCTCAGGAGGGTGGGGAGAGACCCAGTACTTC
CDR3 protein: CASSPSGGWGETQYF
D gene: .
J gene: TRBJ2-5
V gene: TRBV11-2

CDR3 DNA: TGCGCCAGCAGCCAAGAATGGCCGACAGCTCAAGAGACCCAGTACTTC
CDR3 protein: CASSQEWPTAQETQYF
D gene: .
J gene: TRBJ2-5
V gene: TRBV4-1

CDR3 DNA: TGTGCCTGGAGTGCTTGGACAGGGGAGGGGGGGTATTCACCCCTCCACTTT
CDR3 protein: CAWSAWTGEGGYSPLHF
D gene: TRBD1
J gene: TRBJ1-6
V gene: TRBV30

CDR3 DNA: TGTGCCTGGGGGGCAGGGAAGGGTCAGCCCCAGCATTTT
CDR3 protein: CAWGAGKGQPQHF
D gene: .
J gene: TRBJ1-5
V gene: TRBV30

CDR3 DNA: TGTGCCAGCAGAGGGGCGAAGACCAATCAGCCCCAGCATTTT
CDR3 protein: CASRGAKTNQPQHF
D gene: .
J gene: TRBJ1-5
V gene: TRBV28

CDR3 DNA: TGTGCCAGCAGTGAGGACAACTCTGGGGCCAACGTCCTGACTTTC
CDR3 protein: CASSEDNSGANVLTF
D gene: .
J gene: TRBJ2-6
V gene: TRBV6-4

CDR3 DNA: TGTGCCTGGAGCGATGGCACAGATACGCAGTATTTT
CDR3 protein: CAWSDGTDTQYF
D gene: .
J gene: TRBJ2-3
V gene: TRBV30

CDR3 DNA: TGTGCCAGCAGCTTAAACGGAGCTGGAAACACCATATATTTT
CDR3 protein: CASSLNGAGNTIYF
D gene: .
J gene: TRBJ1-3
V gene: TRBV7-2

CDR3 DNA: TGTGCCAGCAGCTTGGCTAGTTACACAGATACGCAGTATTTT
CDR3 protein: CASSLASYTDTQYF
D gene: .
J gene: TRBJ2-3
V gene: TRBV7-3

CDR3 DNA: TGTGCCAGCAGCTTAGAACCTGGGGAGCTGTTTTTT
CDR3 protein: CASSLEPGELFF
D gene: .
J gene: TRBJ2-2
V gene: TRBV7-9